The 30 T cell receptor beta chains given below trace back to one sample, sequenced in a study of blood T cells in healthy people across ages. The second PCR ran about 7 to 12 cycles with a sample-barcoded 5' primer and J-beta primers. TCRdb analysed the 5' RACE reads with MiXCR anew, one entry per CDR3 protein. The sample has hundreds of thousands of distinct CDR3 sequences, 25% to 30% seen once. Material for sequencing was blood. The origin of the receptors is a woman older than 75 in good health.

In its sample, this clonotype was seen a few times. V gene TRBV25-1 combines with J gene TRBJ1-6; 7 positions match TRBD1. The length of the CDR3 is 17 residues. Trimming removed 4 bases from V and 6 bases from J; junction bases left unmatched: 12. Germline V gene sequence: CDR1 MGHDK, CDR2 SYGVNS. CDR3 protein: CASSGSTGQPGNSPLHF. DNA for the CDR3: TGTGCCAGCAGTGGGAGTACGGGACAGCCCGGTAATTCACCCCTCCACTTT.

This clonotype was detected many times. This rearrangement joins TRBV12-3 or TRBV12-4 to TRBJ2-1, with D tentatively TRBD2 (6 bases). The CDR3 loop spans 11 amino acids. The V end was cut by 5 bases, the J end by 13 bases, with 12 bases between. CDR3 residues: CASSHRRGQFF. The CDR3 region has the DNA TGTGCCAGCAGTCACAGGCGGGGACAGTTCTTC.

This clonotype was detected once. The chain links TRBV29-1 to TRBJ2-2; TRBD2 agrees at 9 bases. CDR1 is SQVTM and CDR2 is ANQGSEA in the germline V gene. The CDR3 totals 16 residues. V shed 4 bases, J shed 7 bases, and the junction held 13 bases outside the gene matches. DNA of the CDR3: TGCAGCGTTGCTCCATTAGCGGGGGAGCGGGGCGGGGAGCTGTTTTTT. Translated, it gives CSVAPLAGERGGELFF.

The chain uses TRBV15 and TRBJ1-5; 8 nucleotides line up with TRBD1. V was clipped by 0 bases and J by 1 base; unmatched bases: 5. CDR1 and CDR2 (germline): LNHNV, YYDKDF (reference sequence). The length of the CDR3 is 17 residues. CDR3 in DNA: TGTGCCACCAGCAGAGATAGTGGACAGGGAAGCAATCAGCCCCAGCATTTT. As protein: CATSRDSGQGSNQPQHF.

This clonotype was seen a few times. The chain links TRBV11-2 to TRBJ2-2; possibly TRBD1 for D (6 bases). Trimming stripped 6 bases from V and 1 base from J, with 12 bases between. CDR1 SGHAT and CDR2 FQNNGV come from the germline V gene. This CDR3 is built from 15 residues. The CDR3 reads CASRVGTLNTGELFF. CDR3 bases: TGTGCCAGCAGAGTCGGGACACTGAACACCGGGGAGCTGTTTTTT.

Concerning this clonotype: This CDR3 fails to terminate in the conserved phenylalanine or tryptophan, so it likely reflects a read error. The chain has TRBV12-3 or TRBV12-4 and TRBJ2-3; no reliable D call. V lost 1 base, J lost 0 bases, and 14 bases lay in between. The CDR3 extends over 17 amino acids. The CDR3 sequence is CASSLVPTPRSTDTQYS. The CDR3 DNA follows: TGTGCCAGCAGTTTAGTGCCAACGCCCCGAAGCACAGATACGCAGTATTCC.

This clonotype came up many times. V gene TRBV28 combines with J gene TRBJ2-7; a weak D match, TRBD1 (5 bases). V lost 4 bases, J lost 3 bases, and 22 bases lay in between. This CDR3 contains 17 residues. Germline CDR1 is MDHEN and CDR2 is SYDVKM. The chain's CDR3 is CASSSISAQSGLYEQYF. The CDR3 DNA reads as TGTGCCAGCAGTTCGATATCGGCCCAATCAGGGCTCTACGAGCAGTACTTC.

There are a few counts of this clonotype. V and J are TRBV20-1 and TRBJ2-3, with 10 bases matching TRBD2. Germline CDR1 reads DFQATT; CDR2 reads SNEGSKA (reference sequence). V gave up 0 bases and J gave up 7 bases; unmatched junction bases: 10. The CDR3 consists of 16 residues. The CDR3 sequence: CSARDTQRGGVHTQYF. CDR3 coding DNA: TGCAGTGCTAGAGATACCCAGCGGGGGGGCGTACATACGCAGTATTTT.

This chain uses TRBV6-5 with TRBJ1-1; D gene uncertain. Germline loops: CDR1 MNHEY, CDR2 SVGAGI. V lost 2 bases to trimming and J lost 1 base, with 8 bases between them. CDR3 length: 14 amino acids. In nucleotides, the CDR3 is TGTGCCAGCAGTTACGCACAGTCGAACACTGAAGCTTTCTTT. This encodes CASSYAQSNTEAFF.

About this clonotype: Mismatch with germline at one junction end may stem from a read error. This chain connects TRBV5-1 to TRBJ1-6; D is perhaps TRBD1 (6 bases). This CDR3 region has 14 residues. Per germline, CDR1 SGHRS and CDR2 YFSETQ. The CDR3 here is CASSLGRGNSPPHF. The DNA for the CDR3 is TGCGCCAGCAGCTTGGGCAGGGGTAATTCACCCCCCCACTTT.

Turning to this clonotype: One end of the junction fails to match germline, which may point to a read error. The V and J genes are TRBV11-2 and TRBJ2-5, with 8 bases aligning to TRBD1. The CDR3 runs 16 residues. The germline V gene encodes CDR1 SGHAT and CDR2 FQNNGV. CDR3: CASGLDKDRAQETQYF. In DNA form, the CDR3 reads TGTGCCAGCGGCTTAGATAAGGACAGGGCCCAAGAGACCCAGTACTTC.

The chain links TRBV12-3 or TRBV12-4 to TRBJ2-3, with D possibly being TRBD2 (7 bases). This CDR3 is 17 amino acids long. V was cut by 6 bases and J by 13 bases, with 32 bases left in between. CDR3 sequence reads: CASRPLGKGGGADAEYF. In DNA, the CDR3 is TGTGCCAGCAGACCCCTAGGCAAAGGGGGGGGCGCAGATGCGGAGTATTTT.

At least ten counts were recorded for this clonotype. The genes are TRBV20-1 and TRBJ2-7, with 8 bases identical to TRBD1. The CDR3 runs 18 residues. Germline V gives CDR1 DFQATT, CDR2 SNEGSKA (reference sequence). The trim removed 0 bases at V and 0 bases at J, leaving 13 bases unmatched. CDR3: CSARDLRTGLISSYEQYF. The CDR3 DNA reads TGCAGTGCTAGAGACCTCAGGACAGGGCTAATTAGCTCCTACGAGCAGTACTTC.

The V call is TRBV12-3 or TRBV12-4, the J call TRBJ2-2; maybe TRBD1 (5 bases). Trimming stripped 6 bases from V and 6 bases from J, with 8 bases between. This CDR3 is 12 amino acids long. As DNA, the CDR3 is TGTGCCAGCAGCAGGGTTTCCGGGGAGCTGTTTTTT. Translating it yields CASSRVSGELFF.

This clonotype was detected many times. The chain employs TRBV20-1 and TRBJ2-1, with TRBD2 as a possible D gene (5 bases). The V end was cut by 3 bases, the J end by 15 bases, with 15 bases between. Germline V lookup: CDR1 DFQATT, CDR2 SNEGSKA (reference sequence). The CDR3 sequence is 11 residues long. CDR3 residues: CSASPGNVGFF. The CDR3 DNA reads as TGCAGTGCTAGCCCCGGGAATGTGGGGTTCTTC.

The chain has TRBV14 and TRBJ2-3, with TRBD2 as a possible D gene (6 bases). The CDR3 has 17 amino acids. Between the trimmed V and J ends, which lost 0 bases and 6 bases, there was a span of 19 bases. Germline V gives CDR1 SGHDN, CDR2 FVKESK. This CDR3 is CASSQDSLRRGWDTQYF. The CDR3 DNA follows: TGTGCCAGCAGCCAAGATTCCCTCCGGCGGGGATGGGATACGCAGTATTTT.

This clonotype occurred a few times. This may arise from a read error, as a much more abundant clone is one base away. J is TRBJ2-6 and V is TRBV5-5, with D tentatively TRBD1 (5 bases). The CDR3 is made up of 17 amino acids. In germline, CDR1 is SGHKS, CDR2 YYEKEE (reference sequence). This chain's CDR3 is CASSLLPGPSGANVPTF. CDR3 DNA: TGTGCCAGCAGCTTGTTGCCAGGCCCCTCTGGGGCCAACGTCCCGACTTTC.

This clonotype was observed a single time. A much larger clone lies a single base off, so this may be a read error. A read error is likely, as this CDR3 ends without the conserved phenylalanine or tryptophan. CDR3 amino acids: CASRAGGDAQLAKNIQYY. CDR3 nucleotide sequence: TGTGCCAGCCGCGCAGGGGGGGACGCGCAACTAGCCAAAAACATTCAGTACTAC. The V gene is TRBV28, the J gene TRBJ2-4; possibly TRBD1 or TRBD2 for D (7 bases each). V gave up 8 bases and J gave up 0 bases, with 23 bases separating them. There are 18 residues in the CDR3. From germline, CDR1 is MDHEN and CDR2 SYDVKM.

As to this clonotype: This may be a read error, as it is one base from a much larger clone. The chain employs TRBV12-3 or TRBV12-4 and TRBJ2-5; 11 nucleotides agree with TRBD2. V was pared by 3 bases and J by 11 bases, with 14 bases of the junction left unmatched. The CDR3 has 16 residues. DNA of the CDR3: TGTGCCAGCAGTTTTTTTAGCGGGGGGGCGTCGGATGAGCAGTACTTC. It encodes CASSFFSGGASDEQYF.

This chain links TRBV5-1 with TRBJ1-2; D unresolved. V dropped 3 bases and J dropped 5 bases, with 14 bases sitting between them. CDR1 and CDR2 from the germline V gene are SGHRS and YFSETQ. The CDR3 runs to 14 residues. The CDR3 loop reads CASSSEGLTYGYTF. The CDR3 DNA reads as TGCGCCAGCAGCTCGGAAGGGTTGACGTATGGCTACACCTTC.

This sequence joins TRBV30 and TRBJ1-1; D is perhaps TRBD1 (6 bases). The V gene's germline CDR1 is GTSNPN and CDR2 SVGIG (reference sequence). CDR3 length: 14 residues. Trimming shortened V by 3 bases and J by 1 base, and 12 bases separated the two germline ends. Written as DNA, the CDR3 is TGTGCCTGGAGCCGGGGGCGGGCGAACACTGAAGCTTTCTTT. Translating it yields CAWSRGRANTEAFF.

This clonotype was recorded a few times. A much larger clone lies a single base off, so this may be a read error. The chain uses TRBV15 and TRBJ2-5, with 12 bases fitting TRBD2. V trimming: 0 bases; J trimming: 11 bases; junction bases outside the gene matches: 7. The CDR3 runs 15 residues. Germline V gene lookup returns CDR1 LNHNV and CDR2 YYDKDF (reference sequence). CDR3 DNA: TGTGCCACCAGCAGAGAACTAGCGGGGGGTAAGGAGCAGTACTTC. It codes for CATSRELAGGKEQYF.

As to this clonotype: A much larger clone differs from this one at a single base, so this may be a read error. The chain joins TRBV28 to TRBJ2-1; possible D gene TRBD1, 6 bases. CDR3 length equals 12 residues. Looked up from germline, CDR1 is MDHEN and CDR2 is SYDVKM. V lost 6 bases, J lost 11 bases, and 14 bases lay in between. CDR3 residues: CASRDRVYQQFF. CDR3 DNA sequence: TGTGCCAGCAGGGACAGAGTCTACCAGCAGTTCTTC.

With respect to this clonotype: One base away lies a much larger clone, so this may be a sequencing read error. The chain has TRBV20-1 and TRBJ1-2; D may be TRBD1 (5 bases). Germline loops: CDR1 DFQATT, CDR2 SNEGSKA (reference sequence). V gave up 0 bases and J gave up 10 bases, with 18 bases separating them. This CDR3 comprises 14 residues. In DNA form, the CDR3 reads TGCAGTGCTAGAGATTCGACAGCCCTATCCGACTACACCTTC. Its translation: CSARDSTALSDYTF.

This clonotype has at least ten counts. V gene TRBV29-1 combines with J gene TRBJ2-5; D is undetermined. V was trimmed by 6 bases and J by 2 bases, leaving 13 bases between them. This CDR3 is 13 amino acids long. Germline V lookup: CDR1 SQVTM, CDR2 ANQGSEA. DNA of the CDR3: TGCAGCGTCCTGGTAGGACCTCAAGAGACCCAGTACTTC. Translated: CSVLVGPQETQYF. Together with reference TRBV29-1 and TRBJ2-5, the CDR3 gives the full variable domain: SAVISQKPSRDICQRGTSLTIQCQVDSQVTMMFWYRQQPGQSLTLIATANQGSEATYESGFVIDKFPISRPNLTFSTLTVSNMSPEDSSIYLCSVLVGPQETQYFGPGTRLLVL.

The genes are TRBV24-1 and TRBJ1-5, with D possibly matching TRBD1 (6 bases). Between the trimmed V and J ends, which lost 3 bases and 3 bases, there was a span of 14 bases. Germline-derived CDR1 and CDR2 are KGHDR and SFDVKD. The CDR3 is made up of 16 amino acids. CDR3 in amino acids: CATSDASDSANQPQHF. The CDR3 coding sequence is TGTGCCACCAGTGATGCGTCGGACAGCGCCAATCAGCCCCAGCATTTT.

In its sample, this clonotype was seen many times. The chain links TRBV7-2 to TRBJ2-5; D gene ambiguous. V was pared by 1 base and J by 7 bases, with 10 bases between. The CDR3 loop spans 13 amino acids. CDR1 is SGHTA and CDR2 is FQGNSA in the germline V gene. CDR3: CASSLEGPGTQYF. The CDR3 DNA reads TGTGCCAGCAGCTTAGAGGGTCCGGGGACCCAGTACTTC.

The J gene is TRBJ2-7, the V gene TRBV30, with D perhaps assigned TRBD1 or TRBD2 (5 bases each). The CDR3 is 12 amino acids. V lost 5 bases and J 3 bases, leaving 11 bases between the germline ends. The germline gives CDR1 GTSNPN, CDR2 SVGIG (reference sequence). The CDR3 spells CAWQGEGYEQYF. The DNA of the CDR3 is TGTGCCTGGCAGGGAGAGGGCTACGAGCAGTACTTC.

This sequence joins TRBV10-1 and TRBJ2-7, with D possibly matching TRBD2 (7 bases). The CDR3 covers 14 residues. Deletions cut 4 bases from V and 7 bases from J, with 17 bases between. Germline V gene lookup returns CDR1 WNHNN and CDR2 SYGVQD (reference sequence). This chain's CDR3 is CASSAGGASKEQYF. CDR3 sequence (DNA): TGCGCCAGCAGTGCGGGGGGCGCATCTAAAGAGCAGTACTTC.

This clonotype was counted ten times or more. V is TRBV7-8 and J is TRBJ2-1; D gene unclear. Looked up from germline, CDR1 is SGHVS and CDR2 is FQNEAQ. Trimming removed 1 base from V and 0 bases from J, with 10 bases in between. CDR3 length: 16 residues. CDR3 sequence (DNA): TGTGCCAGCAGCTTAGAGGGAACACTCTCCTACAATGAGCAGTTCTTC. It is translated as CASSLEGTLSYNEQFF.